This record looks at one T cell receptor beta chain sequence and its context. Antigen unknown. This sample is part of a study of cytomegalovirus exposure and HLA in healthy donors. The CDR3 runs to 15 residues. Germline-derived CDR1 and CDR2 are ENHRY and SYGVKD. V lost 4 bases and J 0 bases, leaving 10 bases between the germline ends. The PCR had 60 Vbeta and 13 Jbeta primers. TCRdb keeps only in-frame clones here, not all; method: immunoSEQ multiplex PCR. The clone table shows 130,000 or so clones, with the ten largest holding around 1.5%. General study points: Earlier analysis found most TCR beta V segments productive about 87% or about 30% of the time. Sequences of the TCR beta chain were said to predict the HLA-A and HLA-B alleles of most subjects accurately.

The material sequenced was PBMCs. The rearrangement links TRBV10-3 to TRBJ1-3; no clear D. The TCR originated in a woman between 40 and 50 years old in good health and CMV-seronegative. Here the CDR3 reads CAISGREPSGNTIYF. In DNA form, the CDR3 reads TGTGCCATCAGTGGGAGAGAACCCTCTGGAAACACCATATATTTT.